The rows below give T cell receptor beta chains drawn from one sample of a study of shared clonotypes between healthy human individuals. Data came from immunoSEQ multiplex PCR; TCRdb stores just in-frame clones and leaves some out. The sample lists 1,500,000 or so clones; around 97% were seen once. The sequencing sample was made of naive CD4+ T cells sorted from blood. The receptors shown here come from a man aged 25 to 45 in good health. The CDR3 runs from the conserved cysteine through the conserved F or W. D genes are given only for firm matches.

CSAGGPNYGYTF	TRBV29-1	TRBJ1-2	-
CASLAPGANVLTF	TRBV10-3	TRBJ2-6	-
CASSWSSYEQYF	TRBV5-6	TRBJ2-7	-
CASSILQGGGYTF	TRBV7-9	TRBJ1-2	-
CASSRDRVYNEQFF	TRBV9	TRBJ2-1	TRBD1
CASSYLPDNTEAFF	TRBV6-5	TRBJ1-1	-
CASSLVADTQYF	TRBV28	TRBJ2-3	-
CASSEVFRGNNQPQHF	TRBV5-5	TRBJ1-5	TRBD1
CASSPLANNYEQYF	TRBV18	TRBJ2-7	-
CASRDRGLLDTGELFF	TRBV10-3	TRBJ2-2	TRBD1
CASSQANEQYF	TRBV14	TRBJ2-7	-
CSVAPGLDTQYF	TRBV29-1	TRBJ2-3	-
CASSLIRPQETQYF	TRBV7-3	TRBJ2-5	-
CASSPRTGSTGELFF	TRBV5-1	TRBJ2-2	TRBD1
CASSLSGTGALNEQFF	TRBV27	TRBJ2-1	TRBD1
CASSRVGNSYNEQFF	TRBV19	TRBJ2-1	-
CASRHTSGDYGYTF	TRBV7-9	TRBJ1-2	-
CASSIRGQTQYF	TRBV19	TRBJ2-5	-
CASSLFGPSYEQYF	TRBV28	TRBJ2-7	-
CASSPGQGPLQETQYF	TRBV5-1	TRBJ2-5	TRBD1
CASSRDIQQNEKLFF	TRBV7-9	TRBJ1-4	-
CASSPSVNTEAFF	TRBV18	TRBJ1-1	-
CASSFSQGNYGYTF	TRBV7-2	TRBJ1-2	TRBD1
CASSEGFSRAF	TRBV2	TRBJ2-3	-
CASSLPYYEAFF	TRBV28	TRBJ1-1	-
CASSSTRGGNQPQHF	TRBV7-2	TRBJ1-5	-
CASSPTGTSGRAGTDTQYF	TRBV5-1	TRBJ2-3	TRBD2
CAWDMGFTYEQYF	TRBV30	TRBJ2-7	-
CASSAATSGTNEQYF	TRBV10-1	TRBJ2-7	TRBD2
CASSLLGMNTEAFF	TRBV27	TRBJ1-1	-
CASSSRDGAYNEQFF	TRBV19	TRBJ2-1	-
CASSENMMNTEAFF	TRBV6-1	TRBJ1-1	-
CASSLVGRGEQFF	TRBV5-1	TRBJ2-1	-
CASSFRGTYNEQFF	TRBV11-3	TRBJ2-1	-
CASSSGLASASEQFF	TRBV7-8	TRBJ2-1	TRBD2
CASSRTKGLAGLDEQFF	TRBV7-6	TRBJ2-1	TRBD2
CASSPYSGLDQYF	TRBV4-3	TRBJ2-5	-
CASSFAGRLNEQFF	TRBV28	TRBJ2-1	-
CASSLTGVINYGYTF	TRBV19	TRBJ1-2	TRBD1
CASSLLGRLETQYF	TRBV5-4	TRBJ2-5	-
CATSINTGGETQYF	TRBV15	TRBJ2-5	TRBD2
CASSSDFTDTQYF	TRBV7-2	TRBJ2-3	-
CASSLGLAGGGQETQYF	TRBV5-1	TRBJ2-5	TRBD2
CASSRSLAGNTDTQYF	TRBV5-4	TRBJ2-3	-
CASKHHGRTYF	TRBV6-6	TRBJ2-7	-
CASSGWLAGSYEQYF	TRBV2	TRBJ2-7	-
CSVDGQGLSTDTQYF	TRBV29-1	TRBJ2-3	-
CASSQVRGAGVAGELFF	TRBV4-2	TRBJ2-2	-
CATSRVTGSRPSNEQFF	TRBV15	TRBJ2-1	-
CASSRRSQGMATQYF	TRBV7-2	TRBJ2-5	-
CASSFSWSGELFF	TRBV27	TRBJ2-2	-
CASSYLGNNEQFF	TRBV6-6	TRBJ2-1	-